This record covers a single TCR beta chain. Its antigen is not identified. Using immunoSEQ multiplex PCR, the repertoire was profiled, and TCRdb retains in-frame clones only, with some absent. The sample lists approximately 170,000 clones; approximately 90% were seen once. The authors obtained approximately 2 micrograms of genomic DNA from cryopreserved PBMCs for TCR beta libraries. The source of the sample is a study of cytotoxic CD8 clonotypes in ibrutinib-treated CLL. The germline V gene encodes CDR1 SQVTM and CDR2 ANQGSEA. This CDR3 region has 11 residues. Trimming stripped 6 bases from V and 1 base from J, with 6 bases between. Broader study findings: Public clonotypes, rarely seen, contracted or held steady on treatment. Whereas clonality rose at ibrutinib response, it declined toward baseline at progression.

This receptor was identified in a human donor with chronic lymphocytic leukemia. The chain joins TRBV29-1 to TRBJ1-1, with D unclear. The sample here was PBMCs, taken at disease progression, from a patient treated with ibrutinib. DNA for the CDR3: TGCAGCGTGTGGGGGAACACTGAAGCTTTCTTT. Encoded protein: CSVWGNTEAFF.